Reported below is one TCR beta chain. The data were taken from a study of blood T cell repertoires in COVID-19. The germline gives CDR1 KGHSH, CDR2 LQKENI. Deletions cut 5 bases from V and 4 bases from J, with 18 bases between. This CDR3 contains 15 residues. Clones were sequenced by immunoSEQ multiplex PCR, and TCRdb holds only the in-frame ones, with some missing. The data contain 130,000 or so clones, about 87% of them singletons. This clonotype was obtained from a woman aged 50 to 60 with acute or convalescent COVID-19. The chain combines TRBV18 with TRBJ2-7; TRBD1 is a possible D gene (5 bases). Sequencing input: peripheral blood. CDR3 nucleotides: TGTGCCAGCTCAACGGATTCTGACAGAGGATACGAGCAGTACTTC. Translation gives CASSTDSDRGYEQYF.